The rows below give T cell receptor beta chains drawn from one sample of a study of cytomegalovirus exposure and HLA in healthy donors. The repertoire was sequenced with immunoSEQ multiplex PCR; TCRdb's copy has only in-frame clones and lacks some. The sample lists approximately 170,000 clones; roughly four fifths were seen once. Sequencing input: PBMCs. These receptors were obtained from a woman aged 25-40 years in good health and CMV-seropositive. Both conserved end residues are part of each CDR3. Fields, in order: J gene, V gene, clone size, D gene, CDR3 protein, CDR3 DNA. The D gene is left open where the match is weak. Only part of the rows carry a size: once, few, many, or a class if the clone is expanded.

>TRBJ1-6|TRBV2|NA|TRBD1
CASWLYSGGNGSPLHF
TGTGCCAGCTGGCTCTACTCAGGGGGTAATGGTTCACCCCTCCACTTT
>TRBJ2-1|TRBV5-6|NA|TRBD2
CASSLKLAGAYNEQFF
TGTGCCAGCAGCTTGAAGCTAGCGGGAGCCTACAATGAGCAGTTCTTC
>TRBJ2-5|TRBV29-1|NA|NA
CSVASVQETQYF
TGCAGCGTTGCGTCGGTACAAGAGACCCAGTACTTC
>TRBJ2-3|TRBV4-1|NA|TRBD2
CASSRAGALGDTQYF
TGCGCCAGCAGCCGGGCGGGAGCGTTAGGAGATACGCAGTATTTT
>TRBJ2-5|TRBV5-5|few|TRBD1
CASSLEGQGGTETQYF
TGTGCCAGCAGCTTGGAGGGACAGGGGGGGACAGAGACCCAGTACTTC
>TRBJ2-1|TRBV27|NA|TRBD2
CASSLQGTPGLAVYNEQFF
TGTGCCAGCAGTTTACAGGGGACACCGGGACTAGCGGTCTACAATGAGCAGTTCTTC
>TRBJ1-1|TRBV6-5|NA|NA
CASSFSAGRSFF
TGTGCCAGCAGTTTCTCGGCAGGGCGATCTTTCTTT
>TRBJ1-2|TRBV7-9|NA|TRBD1
CASSPGRGLSYGYTF
TGTGCCAGCAGCCCCGGGAGGGGGCTGAGCTATGGCTACACCTTC
>TRBJ2-7|TRBV27|NA|TRBD2
CASSLSGSYEQYF
TGTGCCAGCAGCCTTAGCGGGAGCTACGAGCAGTACTTC
>TRBJ2-7|TRBV6-5|NA|NA
CASATGEKGEQYF
TGTGCCAGCGCAACGGGAGAGAAGGGCGAGCAGTACTTC
>TRBJ1-5|TRBV21-1|NA|NA
CASIPDRDHQPQHF
TGTGCCAGCATTCCGGACAGGGATCATCAGCCCCAGCATTTT
>TRBJ2-7|TRBV7-9|NA|TRBD2
CASIDGTTSYEQYF
TGTGCCAGCATCGACGGGACTACCTCCTACGAGCAGTACTTC
>TRBJ1-5|TRBV11-2|NA|TRBD1
CASSSGQGAGQPQHF
TGTGCCAGCAGCTCGGGCCAGGGGGCAGGTCAGCCCCAGCATTTT
>TRBJ1-1|TRBV13|NA|TRBD1
CASSLRDRLNTEAFF
TGTGCCAGCAGCTTAAGGGACAGATTGAACACTGAAGCTTTCTTT
>TRBJ2-1|TRBV19|NA|TRBD1
CASTNRDRLFQQFF
TGTGCCAGTACAAACCGGGACAGGCTCTTTCAGCAGTTCTTC
>TRBJ1-1|TRBV2|few|NA
CASNDPGQSNTEAFF
TGTGCCAGCAACGACCCGGGACAAAGTAACACTGAAGCTTTCTTT
>TRBJ2-1|TRBV6-4|NA|NA
CASSAAILANPYNEQFF
TGTGCCAGCAGTGCCGCTATCCTAGCGAACCCTTACAATGAGCAGTTCTTC
>TRBJ2-1|TRBV19|few|TRBD2
CASAAEAGAYNEQFF
TGTGCCAGCGCCGCGGAAGCGGGGGCCTACAATGAGCAGTTCTTC
>TRBJ2-5|TRBV28|NA|TRBD1
CASSQNLQGALQETQYF
TGTGCCAGCAGCCAGAACCTCCAGGGGGCGCTCCAAGAGACCCAGTACTTC
>TRBJ2-5|TRBV13|NA|TRBD1
CASRGQGDQETQYF
TGTGCCAGCAGGGGACAGGGAGACCAAGAGACCCAGTACTTC
>TRBJ2-7|TRBV19|NA|NA
CASSISTHGQIPYEQYF
TGTGCCAGTAGTATCAGCACCCACGGACAGATTCCCTACGAGCAGTACTTC
>TRBJ2-2|TRBV27|few|NA
CASSLSGRPGELFF
TGTGCCAGCAGTCTGTCAGGGCGTCCCGGGGAGCTGTTTTTT
>TRBJ2-1|TRBV9|NA|TRBD1
CASTIGMTGGSNEQFF
TGTGCCAGCACTATTGGGATGACAGGGGGTTCCAATGAGCAGTTCTTC
>TRBJ2-7|TRBV5-4|NA|TRBD2
CASSFSGDYEQYF
TGTGCCAGCAGCTTCAGCGGGGACTACGAGCAGTACTTC
>TRBJ1-2|TRBV5-4|NA|TRBD1
CASSLTGASGYTF
TGTGCCAGCAGCTTGACAGGGGCCAGTGGCTACACCTTC
>TRBJ2-1|TRBV27|NA|TRBD1
CASTARDRVGNEQFF
TGTGCCAGCACCGCCCGGGACAGGGTAGGCAATGAGCAGTTCTTC
>TRBJ2-3|TRBV28|NA|TRBD1
CASSLSTGGSTDTQYF
TGTGCCAGCAGTTTATCGACAGGGGGGAGCACAGATACGCAGTATTTT
>TRBJ2-3|TRBV12-5|NA|NA
CASGLPQDRHSTDTQYF
TGTGCTAGTGGTTTGCCTCAGGACAGACACTCCACAGATACGCAGTATTTT
>TRBJ2-7|TRBV27|NA|NA
CASSLAGLNEQYF
TGTGCCAGCAGTTTAGCAGGTTTAAACGAGCAGTACTTC
>TRBJ2-5|TRBV10-1|NA|NA
CASSLQGSRETQYF
TGCGCCAGCAGTCTTCAGGGGAGCAGAGAGACCCAGTACTTC
>TRBJ2-3|TRBV4-1|NA|TRBD2
CASSQGSSGRIDTQYF
TGCGCCAGCAGCCAAGGGTCTAGCGGGAGGATTGATACGCAGTATTTT
>TRBJ1-2|TRBV6-6|NA|TRBD1
CASSYSGTGGDGYTF
TGTGCCAGCAGTTACTCCGGGACAGGGGGGGATGGCTACACCTTC
>TRBJ1-3|TRBV27|once|NA
CASSPLGGGNTIYF
TGTGCCAGCAGTCCCCTCGGGGGAGGAAACACCATATATTTT
>TRBJ1-5|TRBV6-5|once|TRBD1
CASSSAGTGNNQPQHF
TGTGCCAGCAGTTCCGCCGGGACAGGGAACAATCAGCCCCAGCATTTT
>TRBJ2-1|TRBV25-1|once|TRBD2
CAVRVSGATYNEQFF
TGTGCCGTACGTGTTAGCGGGGCTACCTACAATGAGCAGTTCTTC
>TRBJ2-7|TRBV14|few|NA
CASSQGAFDGYEQYF
TGTGCCAGCAGCCAAGGGGCCTTTGATGGCTACGAGCAGTACTTC
>TRBJ2-3|TRBV27|NA|TRBD2
CASSSGTSGTRTDTQYF
TGTGCCAGCAGTTCAGGGACTAGCGGTACCCGCACAGATACGCAGTATTTT
>TRBJ2-7|TRBV27|NA|NA
CASSFRQSYEQYF
TGTGCCAGCAGTTTTCGACAGTCCTACGAGCAGTACTTC
>TRBJ1-4|TRBV4-1|NA|NA
CASSQEGPKVTNEKLFF
TGCGCCAGCAGCCAAGAGGGCCCGAAGGTTACAAATGAAAAACTGTTTTTT
>TRBJ2-5|TRBV15|NA|TRBD2
CAISSGSSSGRQETQYF
TGTGCCATCAGCAGCGGGTCTTCTAGCGGGAGACAAGAGACCCAGTACTTC
>TRBJ1-4|TRBV7-8|NA|TRBD1
CASSVGQGNEKLFF
TGTGCCAGCAGCGTAGGACAGGGTAATGAAAAACTGTTTTTT
>TRBJ2-1|TRBV7-6|NA|TRBD2
CASSLGLAGEAGSYNEQFF
TGTGCCAGCAGCCTCGGGCTAGCGGGAGAGGCCGGCTCCTACAATGAGCAGTTCTTC
>TRBJ1-1|TRBV6-4|NA|TRBD1
CASTPTARTGTEAFF
TGTGCCAGCACTCCCACCGCGCGGACAGGCACTGAAGCTTTCTTT
>TRBJ2-3|TRBV5-1|NA|NA
CASSLGRGGTDTQYF
TGCGCCAGCAGCTTGGGCAGGGGAGGCACAGATACGCAGTATTTT
>TRBJ2-7|TRBV28|few|TRBD2
CASSFSGGAYEQYF
TGTGCCAGCAGTTTTAGCGGGGGGGCCTACGAGCAGTACTTC
>TRBJ1-2|TRBV20-1|NA|NA
CSHPADYGYTF
TGCAGCCACCCAGCGGACTATGGCTACACCTTC
>TRBJ2-2|TRBV19|NA|NA
CATSYLGNTGELFF
TGTGCCACCTCCTATCTTGGGAACACCGGGGAGCTGTTTTTT
>TRBJ1-1|TRBV19|NA|NA
CASSIECEAFF
TGTGCCAGTAGTATTGAGTGTGAAGCTTTCTTT